This TCR beta chain was profiled in a study of blood T cell repertoires in COVID-19. Study details: Sites across the United States, Italy and Spain contributed samples from acute and convalescent COVID-19. PBMCs, B-cell-depleted T cells, or T cells provided the cDNA or gDNA that made up the material.

CDR3 length: 13 amino acids. The V end lost 4 bases, the J end lost 1 base, and 8 bases lay between the germline ends. CDR1 and CDR2 (germline): SGHRS, YFSETQ. In the source study's methods: Amplified reference gene primers provided the basis for estimating nucleated cell counts. This table comes from immunoSEQ multiplex PCR, and its TCRdb copy is limited to in-frame clones, with some not included. For V, J and clone size, that table is used; D and trimming come from the DNA. The sample has under 200,000 clones; roughly 83% are singletons. The sample comprised peripheral blood. The V call is TRBV5-1, the J call TRBJ1-2; possibly TRBD1 for D (5 bases). The receptor comes from a woman older than 75 with active or convalescent COVID-19. The CDR3 protein is CASSATVNYGYTF. The CDR3 DNA reads as TGCGCCAGCAGCGCGACAGTTAACTATGGCTACACCTTC.